Each of the 26 T cell receptor beta chains below was sequenced from the same sample in a study of T cell clonality in common variable immunodeficiency. General observations from the study: In common variable immunodeficiency, TCR beta chains reportedly carried fewer deletions and N-nucleotide insertions.

Profiling relied on immunoSEQ multiplex PCR, and the TCRdb table lists in-frame clones only, not all of them. Observed in the sample are some 19,000 clones, none of them singletons. No cognate antigen is known for these TCRs. The source material was peripheral blood mononuclear cells. The receptors come from a human donor with common variable immunodeficiency.

This clone was picked up a small number of times. The read ends 3 residues early relative to the CDR3; the germline J gene fills the gap. The chain couples TRBV19 to TRBJ2-5, with 12 bases that match TRBD2. The V gene's germline CDR1 is LNHDA and CDR2 SQIVND (reference sequence). The V and J ends lost 7 bases and 1 base, in that order; junction bases with no gene match: 10. The CDR3 covers 17 residues. The DNA read from the CDR3 is TGTGCCAGTACTCCCCGGGGACTAGCGGGTCCCCAAGAGACC. It is translated as CASTPRGLAGPQET. In full, the CDR3 is CASTPRGLAGPQETQYF.

In this sample, this clone turned up a few times. The read terminates 3 residues before the CDR3 end, so the remaining end is supplied by the germline J gene. The rearrangement uses TRBV19 and TRBJ2-1, with TRBD1 matching 10 bases. After removal of 2 bases from V and 7 bases from J, the junction contained 11 bases not matched to a gene. Germline V gives CDR1 LNHDA, CDR2 SQIVND (reference sequence). The CDR3 spans 17 residues. The CDR3 sequence is CASSIRTGGTAQNEQFF. The covered CDR3 bases are TGTGCCAGTAGTATACGGACAGGGGGGACCGCCCAGAATGAG.

The sample holds a few counts of this clone. The read ends 3 residues shy of where the CDR3 ends; the end is completed using the germline J gene. The genes are TRBV7-3 and TRBJ2-3; no firm D call. Germline loops: CDR1 SGHTA, CDR2 FQGTGA. V was clipped by 1 base and J by 5 bases, with 4 bases between them. The CDR3 runs to 12 residues. Partial CDR3 DNA: TGTGCCAGCAGCTTAAACGGAGATACG. Its protein product is CASSLNGDT. The whole CDR3 is CASSLNGDTQYF.

This clone was counted ten times or more. CDR3 DNA, as far as it was read: TGTGCCAGCTCACGGGCTAAAGATGAAAAA. It is translated as CASSRAKDEK. The CDR3 reads in full as CASSRAKDEKLFF. V usage is TRBV18 and J usage is TRBJ1-4; D gene ambiguous. The CDR3 extends 3 residues past the end of the read, so its final part is completed from the germline J gene. Per germline, CDR1 KGHSH and CDR2 LQKENI. The CDR3 loop spans 13 amino acids. Trimming cost V 4 bases and J 6 bases, with 9 bases left between them.

Note on this clone: The CDR3 is cut off 3 residues early in the read; its end comes from the germline J gene. The J gene is TRBJ2-7, the V gene TRBV6-1; a possible D gene is TRBD1 (5 bases). The V end lost 5 bases, the J end lost 1 base, and 9 bases lay between the germline ends. This CDR3 is built from 13 residues. Germline V lookup: CDR1 MNHNS, CDR2 SASEGT. The CDR3 bases that were read are TGTGCCAGCAGTCAAGACAGATCCTACGAG. It specifies CASSQDRSYE. The whole CDR3 reads CASSQDRSYEQYF.

Notes on this clone: The read terminates 3 residues ahead of where the CDR3 ends, so the germline J gene completes it. The chain has TRBV19 and TRBJ2-7, with 8 bases lining up with TRBD1. The germline V gene encodes CDR1 LNHDA and CDR2 SQIVND (reference sequence). J lost 3 bases, V lost 1 base, and 8 bases had no gene match. This CDR3 is built from 16 residues. This CDR3 is CASSIGGTGAYYEQYF. CDR3 bases read: TGTGCCAGTAGTATAGGTGGGACAGGCGCCTACTACGAG.

The CDR3 spells CATHPGPELYEQYF. Incomplete CDR3 DNA: TGTGCCACCCACCCCGGTCCCGAACTCTACGAG. The chain links TRBV6-2 or TRBV6-3 to TRBJ2-7; unclear D gene. The read falls 3 residues short of the CDR3 end, and the missing part is taken from the germline J gene. Trimming removed 10 bases at V and 3 bases at J, with 19 bases between. Germline values: CDR1 MNHEY, CDR2 SVGEGT. This CDR3 is 14 amino acids long.

This clone has just a few counts. The read terminates 3 residues ahead of where the CDR3 ends, so the germline J gene completes it. The V gene is TRBV19, the J gene TRBJ2-1; no definite D call. Germline V gene lookup returns CDR1 LNHDA and CDR2 SQIVND (reference sequence). The V gene lost 5 bases and the J gene lost 0 bases, with 11 bases spanning the gap. This CDR3 comprises 15 residues. The covered CDR3 bases are TGTGCCAGTAGTGCTAGGTTAAGCTCCTACAATGAG. This translates into CASSARLSSYNE. In full, the CDR3 is CASSARLSSYNEQFF. The variable domain in full, completed from reference TRBV19 and TRBJ2-1, reads DGGITQSPKYLFRKEGQNVTLSCEQNLNHDAMYWYRQDPGQGLRLIYYSQIVNDFQKGDIAEGYSVSREKKESFPLTVTSAQKNPTAFYLCASSARLSSYNEQFFGPGTRLTVL.

About this clone: The read ends 3 residues before the CDR3 terminus; that terminus is restored from the germline J gene. The chain combines TRBV7-2 with TRBJ2-7; 7 bases match TRBD1. This CDR3 region has 14 residues. The V gene's germline CDR1 is SGHTA and CDR2 FQGNSA. After removal of 5 bases from V and 2 bases from J, the junction contained 6 bases not matched to a gene. CDR3 DNA, as far as it was read: TGTGCCAGCAGCCCCGACAGGGTGGCCTACGAG. It encodes CASSPDRVAYE. The CDR3 in full is CASSPDRVAYEQYF. Looking up the rest from reference TRBV7-2 and TRBJ2-7 gives the full variable domain: GAGVSQSPSNKVTEKGKDVELRCDPISGHTALYWYRQSLGQGLEFLIYFQGNSAPDKSGLPSDRFSAERTGGSVSTLTIQRTQQEDSAVYLCASSPDRVAYEQYFGPGTRLTVT.

This clone was counted at least ten times. Sequencing ends 3 residues short of the CDR3 end; the germline J gene provides the rest. This sequence joins TRBV6-2 or TRBV6-3 and TRBJ2-2, with 9 bases identical to TRBD2. This CDR3 is 16 amino acids long. With 5 bases clipped from V and 5 bases from J, the junction kept 9 bases outside the gene matches. Germline V gives CDR1 MNHEY, CDR2 SVGEGT. CDR3 sequence: CASSPGTSLQTGELFF. The DNA read from the CDR3 is TGTGCCAGCAGTCCCGGGACTAGCCTTCAGACCGGGGAG.

Ten or more counts support this clone. The read finishes 3 residues shy of the CDR3 end, and the germline J gene is used to complete it. The chain combines TRBV19 with TRBJ2-4; TRBD2 aligns across 7 bases. The trim removed 6 bases at V and 8 bases at J, leaving 7 bases unmatched. This CDR3 contains 13 residues. CDR1 LNHDA and CDR2 SQIVND come from the germline V gene (reference sequence). The CDR3 region is CASSYSRGDIQYF. The CDR3 bases that were read are TGTGCCAGTAGCTACTCCCGGGGGGACATT.

In this sample, this clone turned up many times. The read ends 3 residues before the CDR3 terminus; that terminus is restored from the germline J gene. The chain employs TRBV30 and TRBJ2-7, with 7 nucleotides matching TRBD1. This CDR3 comprises 13 residues. CDR1 and CDR2 (germline): GTSNPN, SVGIG (reference sequence). Trimming removed 5 bases from V and 3 bases from J; junction bases left unmatched: 7. The CDR3 loop is CAWAPRDSYEQYF. The CDR3 bases that were read are TGTGCCTGGGCCCCACGGGACAGCTACGAG.

This clone has just a few counts. The CDR3 end lies 3 residues beyond the end of the read and is filled in from the germline J gene. The chain employs TRBV7-9 and TRBJ2-1; D not resolved. The germline gives CDR1 SEHNR, CDR2 FQNEAQ (reference sequence). Trimming pared 5 bases from V and 9 bases from J, leaving 20 bases between. The CDR3 is 15 residues long. The CDR3 loop reads CASSSRSVTFSEQFF. The DNA read from the CDR3 is TGTGCCAGCAGCAGCCGCTCCGTGACATTTAGTGAG. Filled out from reference TRBV7-9 and TRBJ2-1, the complete variable domain reads DTGVSQNPRHKITKRGQNVTFRCDPISEHNRLYWYRQTLGQGPEFLTYFQNEAQLEKSRLLSDRFSAERPKGSFSTLEIQRTEQGDSAMYLCASSSRSVTFSEQFFGPGTRLTVL.

On this clone itself: From the germline J gene comes the end of the CDR3, since the read stops 3 residues before it. The chain recombines TRBV7-9 with TRBJ2-7, with D maybe TRBD2 (6 bases). V was shortened by 6 bases and J by 2 bases, with 17 bases between the two germline ends. The V gene's germline CDR1 is SEHNR and CDR2 FQNEAQ (reference sequence). The CDR3 has 15 residues. The CDR3 reads CASSYHRDCPYEQYF. The CDR3 bases that were read are TGTGCCAGCAGTTACCACCGGGACTGTCCCTACGAG.

Comments on this clone: Sequencing ends 3 residues short of the CDR3 end; the germline J gene provides the rest. The chain joins TRBV18 to TRBJ2-7; TRBD1 or TRBD2 may be the D gene (5 bases each). V lost 1 base and J 3 bases, leaving 10 bases between the germline ends. The CDR3 has 14 residues. CDR1 is KGHSH, CDR2 LQKENI, per germline. CDR3 DNA (partial): TGTGCCAGCTCACCACAGGGGAGTTACTACGAG. Translation: CASSPQGSYYE. The complete CDR3 reads CASSPQGSYYEQYF.

Ten or more counts support this clone. The read halts 3 residues ahead of the CDR3 end, with the missing end drawn from the germline J gene. The chain has TRBV20-1 and TRBJ2-1, with 13 bases that match TRBD2. The CDR3 is made up of 14 amino acids. Losses at the gene ends were 6 bases for V and 9 bases for J; bases not matched to a gene: 8. Germline V lookup: CDR1 DFQATT, CDR2 SNEGSKA (reference sequence). The CDR3 sequence is CSAQGLAGVGEQFF. Incomplete CDR3 DNA: TGCAGTGCGCAAGGACTAGCGGGAGTGGGTGAG.

This clone was counted a few times. The read stops 3 residues short of the end of the CDR3; the missing end is completed from the germline J gene. The chain recombines TRBV5-5 with TRBJ2-3, with 7 bases that match TRBD2. The germline V gene encodes CDR1 SGHKS and CDR2 YYEKEE (reference sequence). Germline trimming cut 4 bases from V and 6 bases from J; bases unmatched to any gene: 8. The CDR3 covers 14 residues. The CDR3 loop reads CASSGTDGGDTQYF. The part of the CDR3 DNA that was read is TGTGCCAGCAGCGGAACGGACGGGGGGGATACG. Complete variable domain (other parts from reference TRBV5-5 and TRBJ2-3): DAGVTQSPTHLIKTRGQQVTLRCSPISGHKSVSWYQQVLGQGPQFIFQYYEKEERGRGNFPDRFSARQFPNYSSELNVNALLLGDSALYLCASSGTDGGDTQYFGPGTRLTVL.

About this clone itself: The read falls 3 residues short of the CDR3 end, and the missing part is taken from the germline J gene. The rearrangement links TRBV2 to TRBJ2-5, with D perhaps matching TRBD2 (5 bases). V dropped 3 bases and J dropped 5 bases, with 13 bases sitting between them. Germline V gene lookup returns CDR1 SNHLY and CDR2 FYNNEI. The CDR3 loop spans 14 amino acids. CDR3 bases read: TGTGCCAGCAGTGACACTAGTAGTTGGGAGACC. Translation: CASSDTSSWET. The whole CDR3 protein is CASSDTSSWETQYF.

About this clone: The read terminates 3 residues before the CDR3 end, so the remaining end is supplied by the germline J gene. The V gene is TRBV7-6, the J gene TRBJ1-2, with unresolved D. This CDR3 region has 13 residues. In germline, CDR1 is SGHVS, CDR2 FNYEAQ. V was trimmed by 1 base and J by 7 bases, leaving 10 bases between them. The DNA read from the CDR3 is TGTGCCAGCAGCTTAGATGTCACGGGTGGC. Its translation is CASSLDVTGG. The entire CDR3 sequence reads CASSLDVTGGYTF.

This clone was counted many times. Read data end 3 residues before the CDR3 end; the end is taken from the germline J gene. In the same sample, other DNA sequences code for this CDR3. This chain joins TRBV20-1 and TRBJ2-1, with 12 bases matching TRBD2. Germline CDR1 is DFQATT and CDR2 is SNEGSKA (reference sequence). Trimming cost V 6 bases and J 0 bases; bases outside gene matches: 6. The CDR3 extends over 16 amino acids. The CDR3 bases that were read are TGCAGTGCCGAGGGACTAGCGGGTAGCTCCTACAATGAG. Its protein is CSAEGLAGSSYNE. The CDR3, in full, reads CSAEGLAGSSYNEQFF.

Note on this clone: The read stops 3 residues short of the end of the CDR3; the missing end is completed from the germline J gene. The chain joins TRBV29-1 to TRBJ2-1; D call uncertain. Trimming took off 3 bases at V and 6 bases at J, with 15 bases between the two ends. This CDR3 is 14 amino acids long. From germline, CDR1 is SQVTM and CDR2 ANQGSEA. The sequenced CDR3 bases are TGCAGCGTTGATTCGGGTGTGGCCGTCAATGAG. Protein product: CSVDSGVAVNE. The whole CDR3 sequence is CSVDSGVAVNEQFF.

About this clone: The read ends 3 residues early relative to the CDR3; the germline J gene fills the gap. The chain combines TRBV6-1 with TRBJ2-5; the match to TRBD1 covers 7 bases. Germline V gives CDR1 MNHNS, CDR2 SASEGT. J gave up 7 bases and V 4 bases, and 3 bases lay outside the gene matches. This CDR3 is built from 12 residues. The CDR3 protein is CASSARTGTQYF. The covered CDR3 bases are TGTGCCAGCAGTGCCAGGACAGGGACC.

This clone appeared a few times. The sequenced fragment ends 3 residues before the CDR3 boundary, so the rest is inferred from the germline J gene. This sequence joins TRBV18 and TRBJ2-7, with 8 nucleotides matching TRBD2. Trimming at V came to 3 bases and at J to 3 bases, leaving 4 bases not matched to a gene. The germline CDR1 and CDR2 sequences are KGHSH and LQKENI. CDR3 length: 14 residues. The CDR3 spells CASSPTGTSYEQYF. CDR3 bases read: TGTGCCAGCTCACCGACCGGGACTAGCTACGAG. The complete variable domain, with remaining parts taken from reference TRBV18 and TRBJ2-7, reads NAGVMQNPRHLVRRRGQEARLRCSPMKGHSHVYWYRQLPEEGLKFMVYLQKENIIDESGMPKERFSAEFPKEGPSILRIQQVVRGDSAAYFCASSPTGTSYEQYFGPGTRLTVT.

The table lists this clone with a few counts. The read terminates 3 residues before the CDR3 end, so the remaining end is supplied by the germline J gene. This rearrangement joins TRBV7-6 to TRBJ2-1; D gene ambiguous. Per the germline V gene, CDR1 is SGHVS and CDR2 is FNYEAQ. V was clipped by 0 bases and J by 6 bases, with 9 bases between them. The length of the CDR3 is 14 residues. The covered CDR3 bases are TGTGCCAGCAGCTTAGCGTACTTGGTCAATGAG. Its translation is CASSLAYLVNE. The full-length CDR3 reads as CASSLAYLVNEQFF.

This clone is labeled as medium-sized. The CDR3 extends 3 residues past the end of the read, so its final part is completed from the germline J gene. The chain is built from TRBV9 and TRBJ2-3; 10 positions agree with TRBD2. This CDR3 has 16 amino acids. The ends lost 0 bases at V and 2 bases at J; junction bases unmatched: 3. Germline loops: CDR1 SGDLS, CDR2 YYNGEE. The chain's CDR3 is CASSVGTSGPTDTQYF. The DNA read from the CDR3 is TGTGCCAGCAGCGTAGGGACTAGCGGACCCACAGATACG.

Details on this clone: The read falls 3 residues short of the CDR3 end, and the missing part is taken from the germline J gene. The rearrangement joins TRBV18 to TRBJ2-1, with D tentatively TRBD2 (7 bases). V lost 3 bases, J lost 8 bases, and 26 bases lay in between. The CDR3 extends over 18 amino acids. Germline V gene data show CDR1 as KGHSH and CDR2 as LQKENI. The part of the CDR3 DNA that was read is TGTGCCAGCTCACCCGACATTCGTGGGGGGGGGCCGGTTTATGAG. It is translated as CASSPDIRGGGPVYE. The full-length CDR3 reads as CASSPDIRGGGPVYEQFF.